These T cell receptor beta chains were read from a single sample in a study of PD-L1 blockade in urothelial cancer. The repertoire was sequenced with immunoSEQ multiplex PCR; TCRdb's copy has only in-frame clones and lacks some. Of around 50,000 clones in the sample, around 82% were seen once. The material was PBMCs, obtained around atezolizumab (anti-PD-L1) treatment. Source of these receptors: a man in his fifties with urothelial cancer. Both conserved end residues are part of each CDR3. The D gene is left open where the match is weak. Size is stated for part of the rows, as once, few or many counts, or as a class when the clone is expanded.

NA,TRBJ2-7,NA,TRBV16,TGTGCCAGCAGCCAAACAGGGTCCTACGAGCAGTACTTC,CASSQTGSYEQYF
NA,TRBJ2-1,TRBD2,TRBV27,TGTGCCAGCAGTTTATCGCTAGCGGGAGTTTCCTACAATGAGCAGTTCTTC,CASSLSLAGVSYNEQFF
NA,TRBJ1-5,TRBD1,TRBV5-1,TGCGCCAGCAGCTCCGGGACAGGTTACAATCAGCCCCAGCATTTT,CASSSGTGYNQPQHF
NA,TRBJ2-3,NA,TRBV5-1,TGCGCCAGCAGCTCCAACGCCCAACTGGGCCGGTACACAGATACGCAGTATTTT,CASSSNAQLGRYTDTQYF
few,TRBJ1-5,NA,TRBV11-2,TGTGCCAGCAGCTTATCTCGCAGTCAGCCCCAGCATTTT,CASSLSRSQPQHF
NA,TRBJ2-5,NA,TRBV12-5,TGTGCTAGTGGTTTCGGAGAGACCCAGTACTTC,CASGFGETQYF
NA,TRBJ2-5,TRBD2,TRBV9,TGTGCCAGCAGGGCGCGCTGGCGGGAGTTTTTTAGAGAGACCCAGTACTTC,CASRARWREFFRETQYF
NA,TRBJ2-7,TRBD2,TRBV27,TGTGCCAGCACGCTGACTAGCGGGAGCTACGAGCAGTACTTC,CASTLTSGSYEQYF
NA,TRBJ2-1,NA,TRBV6-5,TGTGCCAGCACTCCAAGGGGAGGATCCTACAATGAGCAGTTCTTC,CASTPRGGSYNEQFF
NA,TRBJ2-7,NA,TRBV2,TGTGCCAGCAGTGAAAATGATACCCCCAGGGGGCAGTACTTC,CASSENDTPRGQYF
NA,TRBJ1-6,NA,TRBV5-1,TGCGCCAGCAGCTTGGATACAGGGACCGCTTATTCACCCCTCCACTTT,CASSLDTGTAYSPLHF
NA,TRBJ1-1,TRBD1,TRBV6-5,TGTGCCAGCAGTTACCTGGACAGGGGAGGCAATGAAGCTTTCTTT,CASSYLDRGGNEAFF
NA,TRBJ1-5,NA,TRBV19,TGTGCCAGTAGGTGGGACATTAATAGCAATCAGCCCCAGCATTTT,CASRWDINSNQPQHF
NA,TRBJ2-2,NA,TRBV9,TGTGCCAGCAGCGCCGGACAGAACACCGGGGAGCTGTTTTTT,CASSAGQNTGELFF
NA,TRBJ2-2,TRBD2,TRBV5-1,TGCGCCAGCAGCCGGACTAGCGGGAACACCGGGGAGCTGTTTTTT,CASSRTSGNTGELFF
NA,TRBJ2-2,NA,TRBV29-1,TGCAGCGTAATCGTTGCTCAGGGGTTCCCCGGGGAGCTGTTTTTT,CSVIVAQGFPGELFF